These 16 T cell receptor beta chains share one sample of origin, sequenced in a study of cytomegalovirus exposure and HLA in healthy donors. With 60 Vbeta and 13 Jbeta primers, the PCR was carried out. Some clones are missing from TCRdb's copy, which holds only in-frame ones; the method was immunoSEQ multiplex PCR. Its clone listing holds about 25,000 clones. What was sequenced was PBMCs. These receptors all stem from a male donor in good health and CMV-seropositive.

This chain connects TRBV19 to TRBJ2-5; TRBD1 aligns across 9 bases. In germline, CDR1 is LNHDA, CDR2 SQIVND (reference sequence). The ends lost 0 bases at V and 5 bases at J; junction bases unmatched: 7. CDR3 length: 16 amino acids. CDR3 nucleotide sequence: TGTGCCAGTAGTATAGATGGGACAGGGTTGCAGGAGACCCAGTACTTC. Its protein product is CASSIDGTGLQETQYF.

The chain joins TRBV11-2 to TRBJ1-5, with TRBD1 as a possible D gene (5 bases). The CDR3 sequence is 14 residues long. Germline V gene lookup returns CDR1 SGHAT and CDR2 FQNNGV. The V end lost 1 base, the J end lost 5 bases, and 9 bases lay between the germline ends. The CDR3 here is CASSLGRGYQPQHF. DNA of the CDR3: TGTGCCAGCAGCTTAGGGCGGGGGTATCAGCCCCAGCATTTT.

The chain combines TRBV29-1 with TRBJ2-7; tentative D call: TRBD1 (5 bases). The CDR3 runs 11 residues. CDR1 is SQVTM, CDR2 ANQGSEA, per germline. Deletions cut 6 bases from V and 2 bases from J, with 8 bases between. CDR3 DNA: TGCAGCGTAACAGGTACCTACGAGCAGTACTTC. Protein: CSVTGTYEQYF.

The rearrangement uses TRBV6-5 and TRBJ1-5; 7 positions match TRBD1. Germline CDR1 MNHEY, CDR2 SVGAGI. The CDR3 runs 14 residues. Germline trimming cut 2 bases from V and 8 bases from J; bases unmatched to any gene: 6. Here the CDR3 reads CASSYAGGIEPQHF. Written as DNA, the CDR3 is TGTGCCAGCAGTTACGCAGGGGGGATAGAGCCCCAGCATTTT.

In nucleotides, the CDR3 is TGTGCCAGCAGGACCGGGACTAGCTCCTACAATGAGCAGTTCTTC. It yields the protein CASRTGTSSYNEQFF. The V gene is TRBV2, the J gene TRBJ2-1; 8 bases line up with TRBD2. CDR3 size: 15 residues. V lost 6 bases to trimming and J lost 0 bases; unmatched junction nucleotides: 4. Looked up from germline, CDR1 is SNHLY and CDR2 is FYNNEI.

V is TRBV6-1 and J is TRBJ2-6; 8 bases are a match to TRBD1. This CDR3 spans 14 amino acids. Germline V gene lookup returns CDR1 MNHNS and CDR2 SASEGT. Losses at the gene ends were 11 bases for V and 1 base for J; bases not matched to a gene: 4. This CDR3 reads CASQGASGANVLTF. The CDR3 bases are TGTGCCTCCCAGGGGGCGTCTGGGGCCAACGTCCTGACTTTC.

The chain is built from TRBV7-6 and TRBJ2-1, with a possible D match to TRBD1 (6 bases). The CDR3 sequence is 15 residues long. Trimming cost V 1 base and J 5 bases, with 12 bases left between them. Germline lookup yields CDR1 SGHVS and CDR2 FNYEAQ. CDR3 loop: CASSLETGTDNEQFF. CDR3 nucleotide sequence: TGTGCCAGCAGCTTAGAAACAGGGACGGACAATGAGCAGTTCTTC.

The V call is TRBV28, the J call TRBJ1-1; a weak D match, TRBD1 (6 bases). Germline CDR1 MDHEN, CDR2 SYDVKM. With 2 bases removed from V and 6 bases from J, the gap between germline ends came to 16 bases. The CDR3 spans 15 residues. The CDR3 is CASSLESQGTAEAFF. DNA of the CDR3: TGTGCCAGCAGTTTAGAATCACAGGGTACGGCTGAAGCTTTCTTT.

The CDR3 bases are TGTGCCAGCAGCGAACTCGGGACAGGGGGCTTTGGTTATGGCTACACCTTC. Its translation is CASSELGTGGFGYGYTF. The chain joins TRBV27 to TRBJ1-2; 12 bases are shared with TRBD1. With 6 bases clipped from V and 5 bases from J, the junction kept 13 bases outside the gene matches. This CDR3 is built from 17 residues. Germline CDR1 reads MNHEY; CDR2 reads SMNVEV (reference sequence).

Note on this clone: Mismatch with germline at one junction end may stem from a read error. Additional DNA sequences in this sample encode the identical CDR3. The chain recombines TRBV19 with TRBJ1-6; 7 nucleotides agree with TRBD1. Germline CDR1 LNHDA, CDR2 SQIVND (reference sequence). This CDR3 region has 14 residues. The CDR3 DNA follows: TGTGCCAGTGGACAGGAGACCTATAATTCACCCCTACACTTT. Protein sequence: CASGQETYNSPLHF.

This chain connects TRBV30 to TRBJ2-1; D unclear. The CDR3 covers 14 residues. Per germline, CDR1 GTSNPN and CDR2 SVGIG (reference sequence). The ends were cut back, 2 bases at V and 2 bases at J, with 10 bases in the middle. The CDR3 nucleotides read TGTGCCTGGAGTTTATCGGTGGCCTACAATGAGCAGTTCTTC. This encodes CAWSLSVAYNEQFF.

The chain recombines TRBV18 with TRBJ2-7; maybe TRBD1 (6 bases). The CDR3 runs 13 residues. CDR1 is KGHSH, CDR2 LQKENI, per germline. V was trimmed by 4 bases and J by 3 bases, leaving 10 bases between them. CDR3 coding DNA: TGTGCCAGCTCACTGCAGGACAGCTACGAGCAGTACTTC. Translation: CASSLQDSYEQYF.

CDR3 coding DNA: TGTGCCAGCAGCCAAGGACAGGGCTCCAACTACGAGCAGTACTTC. Translating gives CASSQGQGSNYEQYF. V usage is TRBV28 and J usage is TRBJ2-7; 8 positions match TRBD1. The CDR3 loop spans 15 amino acids. V shed 6 bases, J shed 3 bases, and the junction held 10 bases outside the gene matches. Looked up from germline, CDR1 is MDHEN and CDR2 is SYDVKM.

This rearrangement joins TRBV9 to TRBJ2-1, with D hard to call. The germline V gene has CDR1 SGDLS and CDR2 YYNGEE. The length of the CDR3 is 16 residues. The V gene lost 0 bases and the J gene lost 2 bases, with 12 bases spanning the gap. The CDR3 DNA is TGTGCCAGCAGCGTAGCTGCGGAAGTGACCTACAATGAGCAGTTCTTC. Its translation is CASSVAAEVTYNEQFF.

The V gene is TRBV30, the J gene TRBJ1-3, with a weak D call TRBD1 (6 bases). The germline V gene encodes CDR1 GTSNPN and CDR2 SVGIG (reference sequence). V lost 1 base, J lost 4 bases, and 14 bases lay in between. The CDR3 loop spans 15 amino acids. The CDR3 region has the DNA TGTGCCTGGAGTGGGAACCCAGGGGAAGGAAACACCATATATTTT. Amino acids: CAWSGNPGEGNTIYF.

The chain has TRBV5-1 and TRBJ2-7; the match to TRBD2 covers 8 bases. V dropped 2 bases and J dropped 5; count of bases not matched to a gene: 6. The CDR3 has 14 amino acids. Germline V CDR1 and CDR2: SGHRS, YFSETQ. The CDR3 DNA sequence: TGCGCCAGCAGCTTACGGGGGGGCGGCGACGAGCAGTACTTC. Its protein is CASSLRGGGDEQYF.